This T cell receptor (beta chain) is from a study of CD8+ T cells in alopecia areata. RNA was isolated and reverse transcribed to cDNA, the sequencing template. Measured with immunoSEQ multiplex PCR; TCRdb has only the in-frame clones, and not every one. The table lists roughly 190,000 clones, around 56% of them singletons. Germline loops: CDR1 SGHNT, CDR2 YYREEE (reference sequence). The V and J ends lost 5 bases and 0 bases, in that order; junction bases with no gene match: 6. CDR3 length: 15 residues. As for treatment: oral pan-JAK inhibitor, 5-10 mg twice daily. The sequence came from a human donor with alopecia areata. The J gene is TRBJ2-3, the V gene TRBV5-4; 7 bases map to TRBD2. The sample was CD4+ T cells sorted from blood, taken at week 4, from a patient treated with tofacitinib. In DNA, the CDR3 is TGTGCCAGCAGTCCGAGCGGGAAGAGCACAGATACGCAGTATTTT. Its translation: CASSPSGKSTDTQYF.